The source of this TCR beta chain is a study of OX40 agonist ivuxolimab in advanced cancers. About the study as a whole: Ivuxolimab, which targeted the costimulatory receptor OX40 (CD134), was an agonistic, fully human IgG2 monoclonal antibody. Intravenous ivuxolimab was administered to patients every 2 weeks at six dose levels: 0.01, 0.1, 0.3, 1.5, 3 and 10 mg/kg. Of the roughly 51 patients in dose escalation, about 20 had hepatocellular carcinoma, some 15 had melanoma, 9 had renal cell carcinoma and 9 had head and neck cancer. In the dose-escalation cohort, approximately 80% of patients were male, and the mean age was around 65 years with a range of 23 to 79. Patients were allowed to have had prior anti-PD-1, anti-PD-L1 or anti-CTLA-4 therapy, and approximately 40% of the dose-escalation patients had been treated with checkpoint inhibitors. Three dose-escalation patients achieved partial responses, one with hepatocellular carcinoma and two with cutaneous melanoma. The point of sequencing TCRbeta in the periphery was to test whether ivuxolimab changed TCR sequence diversity and drove clonal T-cell expansion. The paper describes the monotherapy dose-escalation part (N of about 47 patients) of the phase I trial of ivuxolimab. Here is what the overall study found, with its caveats: In the 0.1-3.0 mg/kg groups, partial responders were among the patients with the lowest normalized peripheral clonal expansion, particularly in CD8+ T cells. Which antigens the clonally expanded peripheral T cells were specific for was not determined. Clonal expansion of both CD4+ and CD8+ blood T cells was observed from baseline to week 6 at doses 0.1 to 3.0 mg/kg. After ivuxolimab, expanded clones were on average more numerous among CD8+ T cells than among CD4+ T cells. Low levels of normalized T-cell clonal expansion were also shown by some nonresponding patients.

To sequence the TCRbeta CDR3 region, genomic DNA was isolated from the sorted cells. The immunoSEQ Assay was used to sequence the TCRbeta CDR3 regions. Held by TCRdb, this immuneACCESS table contains in-frame sequences only and omits some clones. Under half of the omission traces to an unresolved V gene where checked; the cause of the rest is unknown. A total of about 82,000 clones appear in this sample, about 86% of them only once. Of the sample, around 6% is held by the ten largest clones. In the case of this clone: Its antigen remains unidentified. No base quality values were provided; no much bigger clone lies one nucleotide off.

The trial excluded patients who had a history of autoimmune disease or who were on systemic immunosuppression. Peripheral blood for TCR sequencing was collected from all dose cohorts at baseline, on cycle 4 day 1, and on cycle 7 day 1. Samples were obtained from an open-label, multicenter, first-in-human phase I dose-escalation trial of ivuxolimab. Adults with locally advanced or metastatic head and neck squamous cell, hepatocellular, melanoma or renal cell carcinoma were enrolled in the trial. Before TCR sequencing, CD4+ T cells and CD8+ T cells from peripheral blood were sorted into separate populations. V loses 0 bases at its end and J loses 9 bases; junction bases beyond the gene matches: 6. The germline V gene (reference sequence) gives CDR1 as SGHKS and CDR2 as YYEKEE. Taken from cysteine to phenylalanine, the CDR3 has 15 residues. The DNA shown is the 45-base CDR3, in frame from base 1.

The material was CD4+ or CD8+ T cells sorted from blood, obtained in a trial of the OX40 agonist ivuxolimab. This sequence uses TRBV5-5 and TRBJ1-6, with 7 bases matching TRBD1. The receptor was isolated from an adult with an advanced solid tumor such as melanoma, head and neck, liver or kidney cancer. CDR3 reads: CASSLEGAARSPLHF. The DNA reads TGTGCCAGCAGCTTGGAGGGGGCTGCCCGTTCACCCCTCCACTTT.